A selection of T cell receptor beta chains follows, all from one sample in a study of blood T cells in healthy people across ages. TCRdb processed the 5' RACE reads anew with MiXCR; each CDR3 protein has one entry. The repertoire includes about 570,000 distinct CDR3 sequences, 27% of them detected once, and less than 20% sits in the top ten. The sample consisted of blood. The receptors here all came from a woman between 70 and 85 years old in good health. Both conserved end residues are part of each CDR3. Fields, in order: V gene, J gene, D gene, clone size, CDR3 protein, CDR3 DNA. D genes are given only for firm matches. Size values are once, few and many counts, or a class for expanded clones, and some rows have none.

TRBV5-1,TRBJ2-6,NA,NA,CASSSQSSGANVLTF,TGCGCCAGCAGCTCTCAGAGCTCTGGGGCCAACGTCCTGACTTTC
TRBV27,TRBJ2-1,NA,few,CASSSEIVARSYNEQSF,TGTGCCAGCAGTTCCGAAATAGTTGCCAGATCCTACAATGAGCAGTCCTTC
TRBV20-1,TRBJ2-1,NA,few,CSANPLNQFGGYNEQFF,TGCAGTGCTAATCCCCTTAATCAGTTTGGGGGCTACAATGAGCAGTTCTTC
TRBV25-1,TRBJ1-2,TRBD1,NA,CASQSQGQVHTF,TGTGCCAGCCAGAGCCAGGGACAGGTCCACACCTTC
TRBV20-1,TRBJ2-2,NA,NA,CSARSVELAGELFF,TGCAGTGCTAGATCGGTAGAGTTGGCCGGGGAGCTGTTTTTT
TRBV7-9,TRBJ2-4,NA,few,CASSSDRNIQYF,TGTGCCAGCAGCTCTGACAGAAACATTCAGTACTTC
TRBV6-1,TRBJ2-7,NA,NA,CASDSQAGSYEQYF,TGTGCCAGCGACTCCCAAGCGGGTTCCTACGAGCAGTACTTC
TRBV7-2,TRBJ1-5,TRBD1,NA,CASSLRTTGNQPQHF,TGTGCCAGCAGCTTACGGACGACAGGGAATCAGCCCCAGCATTTT
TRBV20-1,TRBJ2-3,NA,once,CSARDRRRGTDTQYF,TGCAGTGCTAGAGATCGCAGGCGGGGCACAGATACGCAGTATTTT
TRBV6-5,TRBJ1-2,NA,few,CASRKGQFRHGYTF,TGTGCCAGCAGAAAGGGGCAATTCCGACATGGCTACACCTTC
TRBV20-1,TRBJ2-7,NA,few,CSASEGISYEQYF,TGCAGTGCTAGCGAGGGGATCTCCTACGAGCAGTACTTC
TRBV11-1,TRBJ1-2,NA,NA,CASSPRPNLYGYTF,TGTGCCAGCAGCCCGCGTCCTAACCTCTATGGCTACACCTTC
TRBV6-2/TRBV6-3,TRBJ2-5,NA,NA,CASSWYRETQYF,TGTGCCAGCAGTTGGTATCGGGAGACCCAGTACTTC
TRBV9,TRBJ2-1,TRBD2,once,CASSVVGGAIYNEQFF,TGTGCCAGCAGCGTAGTCGGGGGGGCCATCTACAATGAGCAGTTCTTC
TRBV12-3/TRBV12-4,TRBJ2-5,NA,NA,CASSPRTVPRETQYF,TGTGCCAGCAGTCCCCGGACAGTTCCGCGAGAGACCCAGTACTTC
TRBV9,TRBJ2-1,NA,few,CASSPYGLAGQNEQFF,TGTGCCAGCAGCCCATACGGACTGGCGGGTCAGAATGAGCAGTTCTTC
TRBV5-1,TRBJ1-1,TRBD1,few,CASSPGTGVNEAFF,TGCGCCAGCAGTCCCGGGACAGGAGTAAATGAAGCTTTCTTT
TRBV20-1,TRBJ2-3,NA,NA,CSKKETITDTQYF,TGCAGTAAGAAGGAGACGATAACAGATACGCAGTATTTT
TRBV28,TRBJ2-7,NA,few,CASGGRAALEQYF,TGTGCCAGCGGGGGCAGGGCGGCTCTCGAGCAGTACTTC
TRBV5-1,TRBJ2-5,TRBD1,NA,CASSLRTGGQETQCF,TGCGCCAGCAGCTTGCGGACAGGGGGGCAGGAGACCCAGTGCTTC
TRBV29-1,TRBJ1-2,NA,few,CSVEAVGSIYGYTF,TGCAGCGTTGAAGCCGTCGGCAGCATCTATGGCTACACCTTC
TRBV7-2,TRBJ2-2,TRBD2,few,CASRVAGSTGELFF,TGTGCCAGCAGGGTAGCGGGGAGCACCGGGGAGCTGTTTTTT
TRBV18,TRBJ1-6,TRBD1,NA,CASSPQGAVNSPLHF,TGTGCCAGCTCACCACAGGGGGCAGTGAATTCACCCCTCCACTTT
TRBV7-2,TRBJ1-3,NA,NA,CASSSPYSGAMWAGNTIYF,TGTGCCAGCAGCTCGCCTTATTCAGGGGCGATGTGGGCTGGAAACACCATATATTTT
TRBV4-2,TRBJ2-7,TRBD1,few,CASSQDGDRQPYEQYF,TGTGCCAGCAGCCAAGACGGGGACAGGCAACCCTACGAGCAGTACTTC
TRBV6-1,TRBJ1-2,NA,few,CASSEVSVGGYTF,TGTGCCAGCAGTGAGGTTTCCGTCGGAGGCTACACCTTC
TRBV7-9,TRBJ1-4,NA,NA,CASSLAPGQLLSELFF,TGTGCCAGCAGCTTGGCCCCCGGACAGCTTCTTTCGGAACTGTTTTTT
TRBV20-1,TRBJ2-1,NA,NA,CSARVARDGNEQFF,TGCAGTGCTAGAGTGGCGAGGGATGGTAATGAGCAGTTCTTC
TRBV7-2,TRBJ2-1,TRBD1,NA,CASLLQGAGSYNEQFF,TGTGCCAGCCTTCTCCAGGGGGCAGGGTCCTACAATGAGCAGTTCTTC
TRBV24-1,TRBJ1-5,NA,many,CATSDRQLNQPQHF,TGTGCCACCAGTGATCGACAGCTCAATCAGCCCCAGCATTTT
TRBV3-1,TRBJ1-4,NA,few,CASSPSGGREEKLFF,TGTGCCAGCAGCCCGTCGGGGGGGCGGGAAGAAAAACTGTTTTTT
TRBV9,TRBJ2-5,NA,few,CASSVWQTQETQYF,TGTGCCAGCAGCGTCTGGCAGACCCAAGAGACCCAGTACTTC
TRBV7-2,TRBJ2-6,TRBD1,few,CASSTRRTGWTNVLTF,TGTGCCAGCAGCACGCGAAGGACAGGGTGGACCAACGTCCTGACTTTC
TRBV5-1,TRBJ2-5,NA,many,CASRYGHQETQYF,TGCGCCAGCAGATATGGCCACCAAGAGACCCAGTACTTC
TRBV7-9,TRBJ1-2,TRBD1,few,CASSFRTGGAPGYTF,TGTGCCAGCAGCTTTCGGACAGGGGGTGCCCCTGGCTACACCTTC
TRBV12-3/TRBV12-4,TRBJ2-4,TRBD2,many,CASSFTSGNIQYF,TGTGCCAGCAGTTTTACTAGCGGTAACATTCAGTACTTC
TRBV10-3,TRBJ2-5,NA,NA,CAIRSDIQETQYF,TGTGCCATCAGATCCGATATTCAAGAGACCCAGTACTTC
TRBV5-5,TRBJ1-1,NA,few,CASSLIFGYTEALF,TGTGCCAGCAGCTTGATTTTCGGTTACACTGAAGCTCTCTTT
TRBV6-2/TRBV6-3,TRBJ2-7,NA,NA,CASTGGQGNSYEQYF,TGTGCCAGCACAGGGGGGCAGGGGAATTCCTACGAGCAGTACTTC
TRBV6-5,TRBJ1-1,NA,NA,CASSYSTRGTEAFF,TGTGCCAGCAGTTACTCGACAAGGGGGACTGAAGCTTTCTTT
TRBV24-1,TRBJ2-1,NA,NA,CATSEGGRRQGNEQFF,TGTGCCACCAGTGAAGGCGGGCGACGGCAAGGGAATGAGCAGTTCTTC
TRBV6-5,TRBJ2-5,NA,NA,CASSYSRQQETQYF,TGTGCCAGCAGTTACTCTCGACAGCAAGAGACCCAGTACTTC
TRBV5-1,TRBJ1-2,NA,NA,CASSLDGAGGYTF,TGCGCCAGCAGCTTGGATGGGGCAGGTGGCTACACCTTC
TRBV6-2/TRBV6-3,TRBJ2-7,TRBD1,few,CASRGQGETYEQYF,TGTGCCAGCAGAGGACAGGGAGAAACCTACGAGCAGTACTTC
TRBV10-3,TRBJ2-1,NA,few,CAISARQGAYNEQFF,TGTGCCATCAGTGCAAGGCAGGGTGCCTACAATGAGCAGTTCTTC
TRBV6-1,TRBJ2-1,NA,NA,CASSLNSANNEQFF,TGTGCCAGCAGTTTAAACAGCGCTAACAATGAGCAGTTCTTC
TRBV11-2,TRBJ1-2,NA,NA,CASSLGGSGGYTF,TGTGCCAGCAGCTTGGGGGGTAGCGGAGGCTACACCTTC
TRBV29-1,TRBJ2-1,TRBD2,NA,CSVEAPGPAGGRWDEQFF,TGCAGCGTTGAAGCCCCCGGCCCAGCGGGGGGGCGTTGGGATGAGCAGTTCTTC
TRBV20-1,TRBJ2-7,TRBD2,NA,CSASKRTSGGYEQYF,TGCAGTGCTAGCAAGCGGACTAGCGGGGGATACGAGCAGTACTTC
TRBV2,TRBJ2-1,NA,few,CASESYNEQFF,TGTGCCAGCGAGTCCTACAATGAGCAGTTCTTC
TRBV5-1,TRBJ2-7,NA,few,CASRSMNYEQYF,TGCGCCAGCCGCTCTATGAACTACGAGCAGTACTTC
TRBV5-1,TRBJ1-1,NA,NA,CASSLGTGYTEAFF,TGCGCCAGCAGCTTGGGTACGGGGTACACTGAAGCTTTCTTT
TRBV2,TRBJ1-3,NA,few,CASSSQGIPGNTIYF,TGTGCCAGCAGTTCACAGGGTATACCTGGAAACACCATATATTTT
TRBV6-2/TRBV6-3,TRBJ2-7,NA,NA,CASSYSLPEQYF,TGTGCCAGCAGTTACTCGCTTCCGGAGCAGTACTTC
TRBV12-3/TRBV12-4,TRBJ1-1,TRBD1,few,CASSYDRERTEAFF,TGTGCCAGCAGTTATGACAGGGAAAGGACTGAAGCTTTCTTT
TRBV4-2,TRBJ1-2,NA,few,CARSPLSGGDYGYTF,TGTGCCCGCAGCCCTTTATCCGGGGGAGACTATGGCTACACCTTC
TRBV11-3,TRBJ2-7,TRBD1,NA,CASSLGQGQYEQYF,TGTGCCAGCAGCTTAGGACAGGGTCAGTACGAGCAGTACTTC
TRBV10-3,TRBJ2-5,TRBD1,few,CALRGQANQETQYF,TGTGCCCTCCGGGGACAGGCGAATCAAGAGACCCAGTACTTC